This T cell receptor beta chain originates from a study of blood T cell repertoires in COVID-19. The CDR3 has 13 residues. Per germline, CDR1 LGHDT and CDR2 YNNKEL (reference sequence). The germline V and J ends were trimmed by 0 bases and 9 bases, with 9 bases remaining between them. Method: immunoSEQ multiplex PCR; TCRdb's copy keeps in-frame clones and lacks some. The sample consists of about 180,000 clones, approximately 88% of them appearing once. The V gene is TRBV3-1 (or the pseudogene TRBV3-2), the J gene TRBJ1-5, with D uncertain. Sequenced material: peripheral blood. This clonotype originated in a woman aged 25 to 39 with acute or convalescent COVID-19. The CDR3 is CASSQDPWAPQHF. The CDR3 nucleotides are TGTGCCAGCAGCCAAGACCCATGGGCGCCCCAGCATTTT.